Listed here are 19 T cell receptor beta chains from one sample, sequenced in a study of control samples from healthy donors and cancer patients. TCRdb's copy holds only in-frame clones and misses some; the assay was immunoSEQ multiplex PCR. The sample has over 30,000 clones, approximately 86% seen once. Sequenced sample: PBMCs. The source is a woman aged 40 to 55 with lung cancer.

The chain combines TRBV11-2 with TRBJ1-1; D is uncertain. This CDR3 has 12 residues. With 4 bases removed from V and 0 bases from J, the gap between germline ends came to 3 bases. The V gene's germline CDR1 is SGHAT and CDR2 FQNNGV. The CDR3 protein is CASSYMNTEAFF. For the CDR3, the DNA is TGTGCCAGCAGCTACATGAACACTGAAGCTTTCTTT.

This clone appeared once. The J gene is TRBJ2-7, the V gene TRBV4-1, with 7 bases matching TRBD1. The V segment lost 8 bases and the J segment 0 bases; nucleotides outside the gene matches: 4. The germline V gene encodes CDR1 MGHRA and CDR2 YSYEKL. The CDR3 loop spans 13 amino acids. CDR3 DNA: TGCGCCAGCTCCGACAGGGACTCCTACGAGCAGTACTTC. Translation: CASSDRDSYEQYF.

The chain uses TRBV5-4 and TRBJ2-2, with a possible D match to TRBD2 (7 bases). V gave up 4 bases and J gave up 3 bases, with 19 bases separating them. The CDR3 sequence is 17 residues long. Germline CDR1 is SGHNT and CDR2 is YYREEE (reference sequence). The CDR3 loop reads CASSQGGGGVDTGELFF. DNA for the CDR3: TGTGCCAGCAGCCAGGGAGGGGGAGGGGTCGACACCGGGGAGCTGTTTTTT.

The chain combines TRBV5-4 with TRBJ1-2; D gene unclear. The V end was cut by 2 bases, the J end by 1 base, with 9 bases between. This CDR3 comprises 14 residues. The germline V gene encodes CDR1 SGHNT and CDR2 YYREEE (reference sequence). In nucleotides, the CDR3 is TGTGCCAGCAGCTTAATGGGTTTTAACTATGGCTACACCTTC. This sequence encodes CASSLMGFNYGYTF.

The chain has TRBV7-9 and TRBJ1-1; a possible D gene is TRBD1 (5 bases). The CDR3 has 16 amino acids. The ends were cut back, 1 base at V and 0 bases at J, with 12 bases in the middle. CDR1 SEHNR and CDR2 FQNEAQ come from the germline V gene (reference sequence). CDR3: CASSLDPPGMNTEAFF. The DNA of the CDR3 is TGTGCCAGCAGCTTAGATCCGCCAGGGATGAACACTGAAGCTTTCTTT.

The chain uses TRBV7-2 and TRBJ1-2; 9 bases map to TRBD1. CDR1 and CDR2 from the germline V gene are SGHTA and FQGNSA. The J segment lost 5 bases and the V segment lost 1 base, leaving 5 bases of the junction unmatched. The CDR3 totals 15 residues. The CDR3 sequence is CASSLDGTGTYGYTF. The CDR3 DNA sequence: TGTGCCAGCAGCTTAGATGGGACAGGGACGTATGGCTACACCTTC.

V is TRBV7-3 and J is TRBJ1-2, with 7 bases fitting TRBD1. The length of the CDR3 is 14 residues. V was clipped by 5 bases and J by 5 bases; unmatched bases: 8. Germline CDR1 and CDR2: SGHTA and FQGTGA. Here the CDR3 DNA reads TGTGCCAGCAGCCCTACAGGGGAACAGTATGGCTACACCTTC. Protein product: CASSPTGEQYGYTF.

The table lists this clone with a few counts. The chain combines TRBV19 with TRBJ2-5; D unclear. This CDR3 region has 13 residues. V was pared by 4 bases and J by 7 bases, with 13 bases between. Looked up from germline, CDR1 is LNHDA and CDR2 is SQIVND (reference sequence). In nucleotides, the CDR3 is TGTGCCAGTAGTAGCCCAGGTAGCTGGACCCAGTACTTC. Translated, it gives CASSSPGSWTQYF.

This clone appeared a few times. This sequence joins TRBV28 and TRBJ1-6, with D unresolved. The CDR3 covers 15 residues. Germline-derived CDR1 and CDR2 are MDHEN and SYDVKM. Trimming stripped 4 bases from V and 8 bases from J, with 15 bases between. CDR3 sequence: CASSWYALRDSPLHF. CDR3 sequence (DNA): TGTGCCAGCAGTTGGTACGCTTTAAGAGATTCACCCCTCCACTTT.

The chain links TRBV30 to TRBJ1-2, with D unresolved. The CDR3 loop spans 15 amino acids. Germline lookup yields CDR1 GTSNPN and CDR2 SVGIG (reference sequence). Trimming removed 0 bases at V and 8 bases at J, with 19 bases between. The CDR3 here is CAWSVSVDTPRGYTF. The DNA for the CDR3 is TGTGCCTGGAGTGTTTCTGTGGATACCCCGAGGGGCTACACCTTC.

This rearrangement joins TRBV18 to TRBJ2-5; 8 bases map to TRBD2. CDR3 length equals 15 residues. The V gene's germline CDR1 is KGHSH and CDR2 LQKENI. With 3 bases clipped from V and 2 bases from J, the junction kept 5 bases outside the gene matches. The CDR3 DNA follows: TGTGCCAGCTCACCCTTAGCGGGGAGTCAAGAGACCCAGTACTTC. It codes for CASSPLAGSQETQYF.

V usage is TRBV5-4 and J usage is TRBJ2-7; 10 bases match TRBD1. Germline CDR1 is SGHNT and CDR2 is YYREEE (reference sequence). V shed 6 bases, J shed 5 bases, and the junction held 14 bases outside the gene matches. CDR3 length: 16 residues. For the CDR3, the DNA is TGTGCCAGCACCAAACAGGAAGGGACAGGGGCCCACGAGCAGTACTTC. Amino acids: CASTKQEGTGAHEQYF.

The rearrangement uses TRBV30 and TRBJ1-6, with 7 nucleotides matching TRBD1. This CDR3 has 14 amino acids. J lost 7 bases, V lost 4 bases, and 7 bases had no gene match. Germline V gene lookup returns CDR1 GTSNPN and CDR2 SVGIG (reference sequence). The CDR3 sequence: CAWNGGQKNSPLHF. In nucleotides, the CDR3 is TGTGCCTGGAACGGGGGACAGAAAAATTCACCCCTCCACTTT. Supplemented by reference TRBV30 and TRBJ1-6, the full variable domain reads SQTIHQWPATLVQPVGSPLSLECTVEGTSNPNLYWYRQAAGRGLQLLFYSVGIGQISSEVPQNLSASRPQDRQFILSSKKLLLSDSGFYLCAWNGGQKNSPLHFGNGTRLTVT.

This sequence joins TRBV28 and TRBJ2-1; 9 nucleotides align to TRBD2. There are 19 residues in the CDR3. Germline CDR1 is MDHEN and CDR2 is SYDVKM. V lost 6 bases and J lost 2; bases outside the gene matches: 17. The CDR3 nucleotides are TGTGCCAGCAGGTTGATCCCGGAAGTAGCGGGAGCCGCCTACAATGAGCAGTTCTTC. The encoded protein is CASRLIPEVAGAAYNEQFF.

J is TRBJ2-1 and V is TRBV2; no firm D call. V was cut by 7 bases and J by 3 bases, with 19 bases left in between. Germline V gene data show CDR1 as SNHLY and CDR2 as FYNNEI. This CDR3 comprises 16 residues. This CDR3 reads CASTPAGQRDYNEQFF. Written as DNA, the CDR3 is TGTGCCAGCACCCCGGCCGGGCAGCGTGACTACAATGAGCAGTTCTTC.

In this sample, this clone turned up once. J is TRBJ2-7 and V is TRBV2; tentative D call: TRBD1 (6 bases). The CDR3 length is 15 residues. Trimming cost V 5 bases and J 5 bases, with 19 bases left between them. CDR1 is SNHLY, CDR2 FYNNEI, per germline. The CDR3 DNA follows: TGTGCCAGCAGTAAAGAGGGCAGGGGAGTAGACGAGCAGTACTTC. This translates into CASSKEGRGVDEQYF. The full variable domain, completed using reference TRBV2 and TRBJ2-7, is EPEVTQTPSHQVTQMGQEVILRCVPISNHLYFYWYRQILGQKVEFLVSFYNNEISEKSEIFDDQFSVERPDGSNFTLKIRSTKLEDSAMYFCASSKEGRGVDEQYFGPGTRLTVT.

The chain combines TRBV10-3 with TRBJ1-1, with D unresolved. The germline gives CDR1 ENHRY, CDR2 SYGVKD. V was trimmed by 0 bases and J by 4 bases, leaving 12 bases between them. The CDR3 sequence is 15 residues long. CDR3 nucleotide sequence: TGTGCCATCAGTGAGTCACGCCAGGCAGGCACTGAAGCTTTCTTT. Translating it yields CAISESRQAGTEAFF.

J is TRBJ1-1 and V is TRBV7-3; D uncertain. Germline assignment: CDR1 SGHTA and CDR2 FQGTGA. Trimming left V 1 base short and J 7 bases short, with 10 bases between. This CDR3 has 13 residues. CDR3 in amino acids: CASSLSLTDEAFF. CDR3 nucleotides: TGTGCCAGCAGCTTAAGTCTTACAGATGAAGCTTTCTTT.

The chain uses TRBV7-3 and TRBJ1-5; no clear D. Germline loops: CDR1 SGHTA, CDR2 FQGTGA. V was clipped by 5 bases and J by 4 bases, with 15 bases between them. The CDR3 is 15 residues long. This CDR3 is CASSPQGGLNQPQHF. Written as DNA, the CDR3 is TGTGCCAGCAGCCCCCAAGGAGGGTTAAATCAGCCCCAGCATTTT.